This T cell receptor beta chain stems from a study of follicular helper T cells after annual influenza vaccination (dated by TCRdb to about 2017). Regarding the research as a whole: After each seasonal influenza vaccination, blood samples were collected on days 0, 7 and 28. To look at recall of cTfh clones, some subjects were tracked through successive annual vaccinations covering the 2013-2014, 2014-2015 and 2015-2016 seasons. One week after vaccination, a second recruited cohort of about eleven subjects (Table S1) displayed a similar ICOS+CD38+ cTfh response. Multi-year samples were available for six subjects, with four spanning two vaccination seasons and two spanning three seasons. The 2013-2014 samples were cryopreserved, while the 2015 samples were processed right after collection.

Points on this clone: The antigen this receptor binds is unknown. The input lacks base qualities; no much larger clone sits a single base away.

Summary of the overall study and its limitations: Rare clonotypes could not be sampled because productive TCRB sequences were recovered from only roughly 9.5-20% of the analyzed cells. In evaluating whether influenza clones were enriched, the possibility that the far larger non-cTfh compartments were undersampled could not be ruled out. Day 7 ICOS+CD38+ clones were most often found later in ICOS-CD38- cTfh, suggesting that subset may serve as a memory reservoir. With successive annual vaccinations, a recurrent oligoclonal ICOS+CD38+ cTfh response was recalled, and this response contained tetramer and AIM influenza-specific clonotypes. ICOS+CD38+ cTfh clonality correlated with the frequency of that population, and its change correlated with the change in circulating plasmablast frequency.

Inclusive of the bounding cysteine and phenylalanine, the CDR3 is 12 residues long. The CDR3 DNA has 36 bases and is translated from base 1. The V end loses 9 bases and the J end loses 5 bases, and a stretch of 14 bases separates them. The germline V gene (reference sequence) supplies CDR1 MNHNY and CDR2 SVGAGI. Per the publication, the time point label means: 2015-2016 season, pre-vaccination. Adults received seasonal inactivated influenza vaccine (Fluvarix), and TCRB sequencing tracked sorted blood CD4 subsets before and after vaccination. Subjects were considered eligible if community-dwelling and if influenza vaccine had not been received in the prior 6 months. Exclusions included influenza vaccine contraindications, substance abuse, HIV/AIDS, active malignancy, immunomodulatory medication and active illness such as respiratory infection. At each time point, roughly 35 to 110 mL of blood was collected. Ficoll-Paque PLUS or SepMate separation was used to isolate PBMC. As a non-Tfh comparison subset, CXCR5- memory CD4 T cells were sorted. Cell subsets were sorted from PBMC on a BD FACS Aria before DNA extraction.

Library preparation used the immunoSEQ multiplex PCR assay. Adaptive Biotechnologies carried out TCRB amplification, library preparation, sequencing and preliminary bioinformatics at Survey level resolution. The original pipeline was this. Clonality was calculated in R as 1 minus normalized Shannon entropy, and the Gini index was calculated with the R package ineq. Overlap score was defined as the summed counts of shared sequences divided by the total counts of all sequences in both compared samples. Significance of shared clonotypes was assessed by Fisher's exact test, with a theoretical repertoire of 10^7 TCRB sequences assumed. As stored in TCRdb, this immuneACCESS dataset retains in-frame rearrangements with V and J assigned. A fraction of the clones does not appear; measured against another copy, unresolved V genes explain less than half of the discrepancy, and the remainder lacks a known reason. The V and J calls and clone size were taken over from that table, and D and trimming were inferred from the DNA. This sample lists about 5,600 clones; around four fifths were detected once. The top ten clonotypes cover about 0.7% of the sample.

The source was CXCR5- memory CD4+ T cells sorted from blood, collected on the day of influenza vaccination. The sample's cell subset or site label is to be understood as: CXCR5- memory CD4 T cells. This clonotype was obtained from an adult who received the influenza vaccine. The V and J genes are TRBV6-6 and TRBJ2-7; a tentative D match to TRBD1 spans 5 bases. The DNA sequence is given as TGTGCCAGGCGCCAGGGCTTCCACGAGCAGTACTTC. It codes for CARRQGFHEQYF.